The 21 T cell receptor beta chains in this list originate from one sample, sequenced in a study of T-cell reconstitution after alpha-beta-depleted transplantation in children. Unique molecular identifiers featured in how the TCRbeta library was prepared. TCRdb redid the calling of the PCR reads with MiXCR, one entry per CDR3 protein. The sample contains some 200,000 distinct CDR3 sequences, roughly 14% of which appear only once. The sample in question was PBMCs from the stem cell graft donor, obtained from the stem cell graft. The receptors come from a human donor who donated a stem cell graft to a child with acute lymphoblastic leukemia.

This clonotype was detected many times. The genes are TRBV27 and TRBJ2-1, with 8 bases fitting TRBD1. Germline V lookup: CDR1 MNHEY, CDR2 SMNVEV (reference sequence). Trimming took 5 bases from V and 5 from J; bases not matched to a gene: 5. The CDR3 has 14 residues. The CDR3 nucleotides read TGTGCCAGCAGTCCAGGACAGGGAAACAATGAGCAGTTCTTC. Translation gives CASSPGQGNNEQFF.

This clonotype was observed at least ten times. The rearrangement links TRBV29-1 to TRBJ2-2; 11 nucleotides match TRBD2. This CDR3 has 17 residues. The V gene's germline CDR1 is SQVTM and CDR2 ANQGSEA. V lost 7 bases, J lost 3 bases, and 13 bases stayed unmatched. The CDR3 loop reads CSARVGGLAAYTGELFF. Written as DNA, the CDR3 is TGCAGCGCTAGAGTAGGGGGACTAGCGGCATACACCGGGGAGCTGTTTTTT.

This clonotype was seen repeatedly, ten times or more. The chain combines TRBV5-5 with TRBJ1-2, with a possible D match to TRBD1 (5 bases). CDR3 length equals 15 residues. Trimming stripped 0 bases from V and 8 bases from J, with 17 bases between. CDR1 is SGHKS, CDR2 YYEKEE, per germline (reference sequence). This chain's CDR3 is CASSLGSGALWGYTF. As DNA, the CDR3 is TGTGCCAGCAGCTTGGGGTCCGGGGCGCTATGGGGCTACACCTTC.

This clonotype has at least ten counts. The rearrangement links TRBV6-5 to TRBJ2-1; TRBD2 aligns across 9 bases. V shed 8 bases, J shed 3 bases, and the junction held 8 bases outside the gene matches. The CDR3 is made up of 15 amino acids. Germline V gene lookup returns CDR1 MNHEY and CDR2 SVGAGI. CDR3: CASGIIAGVYNEQFF. The CDR3 DNA reads as TGTGCCAGCGGTATAATAGCGGGAGTCTACAATGAGCAGTTCTTC.

Ten or more counts support this clonotype. The V gene is TRBV10-3, the J gene TRBJ2-7; 12 bases agree with TRBD1. Germline V gives CDR1 ENHRY, CDR2 SYGVKD. J gave up 1 base and V 9 bases, and 1 base lay outside the gene matches. The CDR3 sequence is 13 residues long. CDR3 amino acids: CAMGQGASYEQYF. The CDR3 region has the DNA TGTGCCATGGGACAGGGGGCATCCTACGAGCAGTACTTC.

This clonotype came up many times. The V gene is TRBV29-1, the J gene TRBJ1-2; no firm D call. V dropped 0 bases and J dropped 5 bases, with 16 bases sitting between them. The germline V gene encodes CDR1 SQVTM and CDR2 ANQGSEA. This CDR3 has 15 residues. CDR3 in amino acids: CSVEDQASRGYGYTF. In DNA, the CDR3 is TGCAGCGTTGAAGATCAGGCGTCAAGAGGGTATGGCTACACCTTC.

This clonotype was counted at least ten times. V and J are TRBV20-1 and TRBJ1-3; D not certain. Trimming shortened V by 0 bases and J by 0 bases, and 12 bases separated the two germline ends. The CDR3 runs to 16 residues. Per the germline V gene, CDR1 is DFQATT and CDR2 is SNEGSKA (reference sequence). CDR3 amino acids: CSAREVSRDSGNTIYF. For the CDR3, the DNA is TGCAGTGCTAGAGAGGTGTCGCGAGACTCTGGAAACACCATATATTTT.

The sample holds many counts of this clonotype. The chain uses TRBV29-1 and TRBJ2-7; D possibly matches TRBD1 or TRBD2 (5 bases each). The CDR3 is 12 residues long. Germline V lookup: CDR1 SQVTM, CDR2 ANQGSEA. The ends were cut back, 6 bases at V and 2 bases at J, with 11 bases in the middle. The CDR3 sequence is CSVGDGTYEQYF. The DNA of the CDR3 is TGCAGCGTGGGGGACGGAACCTACGAGCAGTACTTC.

This chain connects TRBV4-1 to TRBJ2-7; D might be TRBD2 (5 bases). The germline V and J ends were trimmed by 3 bases and 3 bases, with 21 bases remaining between them. Germline V gene lookup returns CDR1 MGHRA and CDR2 YSYEKL. The CDR3 runs 17 residues. The CDR3 sequence is CASSQVRVEGDLYEQYF. The DNA of the CDR3 is TGCGCCAGCAGCCAGGTTCGGGTAGAGGGTGACCTCTACGAGCAGTACTTC.

This clonotype was seen repeatedly, ten times or more. The V and J genes are TRBV12-3 or TRBV12-4 and TRBJ2-5, with 7 bases lining up with TRBD1. The CDR3 has 13 amino acids. V lost 7 bases to trimming and J lost 4 bases; unmatched junction nucleotides: 6. DNA for the CDR3: TGTGCCAGCACTGTAGGACAGGCAGAGACCCAGTACTTC. It translates to CASTVGQAETQYF.

This clonotype was observed many times. The rearrangement joins TRBV7-2 to TRBJ2-7; 8 nucleotides match TRBD1. This CDR3 has 14 amino acids. The V gene end was trimmed by 5 bases and the J gene end by 8 bases; junction bases not matched to a gene: 11. Germline V CDR1 and CDR2: SGHTA, FQGNSA. As DNA, the CDR3 is TGTGCCAGCAGCCCTCCCCCGGACAGGGAACAGCAGTACTTC. The encoded protein is CASSPPPDREQQYF.

This clonotype was seen repeatedly, ten times or more. The rearrangement joins TRBV7-8 to TRBJ2-7; D not certain. The CDR3 sequence is 15 residues long. The V and J ends lost 4 bases and 0 bases respectively, with 13 bases between them. Germline loops: CDR1 SGHVS, CDR2 FQNEAQ. Here the CDR3 reads CASSSRRITSYEQYF. The CDR3 coding sequence is TGTGCCAGCAGCTCCCGCAGGATAACCTCCTACGAGCAGTACTTC.

This clonotype was observed at least ten times. This rearrangement joins TRBV7-8 to TRBJ2-3; 9 bases agree with TRBD1. V lost 2 bases to trimming and J lost 2 bases; unmatched junction nucleotides: 2. Looked up from germline, CDR1 is SGHVS and CDR2 is FQNEAQ. The CDR3 has 15 residues. This chain's CDR3 is CASSLRTGDTDTQYF. DNA for the CDR3: TGTGCCAGCAGCTTACGGACAGGGGACACAGATACGCAGTATTTT.

The CDR3 bases are TGTGCCAGCAGCTTAGATCGCATCCGGGGGTACGAGCAGTACTTC. Its protein is CASSLDRIRGYEQYF. The gene calls are TRBV13 and TRBJ2-7; a possible D gene is TRBD2 (6 bases). The CDR3 spans 15 residues. The ends were cut back, 1 base at V and 4 bases at J, with 14 bases in the middle. Germline V gene sequence: CDR1 PRHDT, CDR2 FYEKMQ (reference sequence).

This clonotype has ten or more counts. The chain carries TRBV3-1 and TRBJ2-7; 10 nucleotides align to TRBD2. With V trimmed by 5 bases and J by 2 bases, 6 bases remained unmatched. Germline V gene data show CDR1 as LGHDT and CDR2 as YNNKEL (reference sequence). The CDR3 loop spans 15 amino acids. CDR3 loop: CASSFRTSGTYEQYF. The CDR3 DNA follows: TGTGCCAGCAGCTTCCGGACTAGCGGTACCTACGAGCAGTACTTC.

J is TRBJ2-5 and V is TRBV20-1; tentatively, D is TRBD1 (6 bases). Germline V CDR1 and CDR2: DFQATT, SNEGSKA (reference sequence). The CDR3 runs 13 residues. The germline V and J ends were trimmed by 5 bases and 2 bases, with 12 bases remaining between them. The CDR3 nucleotides read TGCAGTGCTCCCGGACAGCTTCAAGAGACCCAGTACTTC. Residues: CSAPGQLQETQYF.

This clonotype was seen many times. The gene calls are TRBV29-1 and TRBJ2-7, with D possibly TRBD2 on 6 matching bases. The CDR3 covers 13 residues. V gave up 7 bases and J gave up 6 bases, with 19 bases separating them. CDR1 and CDR2 from the germline V gene are SQVTM and ANQGSEA. CDR3 DNA sequence: TGCAGCGCTGGGACCGGGGACGGGGGCGAGCAGTACTTC. Translation gives CSAGTGDGGEQYF.

To note about this clonotype: Just one base apart from a much larger clone, this may be a read error. The chain joins TRBV25-1 to TRBJ2-5; D remains unclear. This CDR3 contains 13 residues. Germline V CDR1 and CDR2: MGHDK, SYGVNS. With 6 bases removed from V and 2 bases from J, the gap between germline ends came to 10 bases. CDR3 coding DNA: TGTGCCAGCAGGCGCCTTTTTCAAGAGACCCAGTACTTC. Protein: CASRRLFQETQYF.

This clonotype was detected many times. This chain links TRBV5-1 with TRBJ2-7, with D perhaps TRBD1 or TRBD2 (5 bases each). This CDR3 is built from 15 residues. CDR1 is SGHRS, CDR2 YFSETQ, per germline. The germline V and J ends were trimmed by 0 bases and 4 bases, with 14 bases remaining between them. The CDR3 nucleotides read TGCGCCAGCAGCTTGGAACCCGGGACCCCATACGAGCAGTACTTC. Its translation: CASSLEPGTPYEQYF.

In its sample, this clonotype was seen a few times. The chain combines TRBV20-1 with TRBJ2-7; possible D gene TRBD1, 6 bases. Germline V gene lookup returns CDR1 DFQATT and CDR2 SNEGSKA (reference sequence). With 4 bases removed from V and 6 bases from J, the gap between germline ends came to 13 bases. The CDR3 sequence is 12 residues long. The DNA for the CDR3 is TGCAGTGCTACCCCTTGGGGGCGCGAGCAGTACTTC. Protein product: CSATPWGREQYF.

The chain has TRBV27 and TRBJ2-7; 8 bases line up with TRBD2. The CDR3 has 16 residues. The V segment lost 6 bases and the J segment 2 bases; nucleotides outside the gene matches: 12. Germline V CDR1 and CDR2: MNHEY, SMNVEV (reference sequence). CDR3 DNA: TGTGCCAGCAGGGCCGATAGTCTAGCGGGTGCCTACGAGCAGTACTTC. Its translation is CASRADSLAGAYEQYF.